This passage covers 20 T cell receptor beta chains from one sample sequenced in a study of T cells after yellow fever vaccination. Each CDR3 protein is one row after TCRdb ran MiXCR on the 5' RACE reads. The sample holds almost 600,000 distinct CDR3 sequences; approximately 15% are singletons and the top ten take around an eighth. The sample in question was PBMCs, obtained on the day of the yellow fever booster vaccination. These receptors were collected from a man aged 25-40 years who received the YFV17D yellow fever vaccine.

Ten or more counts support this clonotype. CDR3 protein: CATSDGGAHGYTF. CDR3 in DNA: TGTGCCACCAGTGACGGAGGCGCCCATGGCTACACCTTC. The chain joins TRBV24-1 to TRBJ1-2, with unresolved D. CDR1 KGHDR and CDR2 SFDVKD come from the germline V gene. The CDR3 extends over 13 amino acids. V lost 4 bases and J 6 bases, leaving 11 bases between the germline ends.

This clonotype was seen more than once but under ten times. CDR3 bases: TGTGCCAGTACCCGGGACAGGGCCGGGGAGCTGTTTTTT. This encodes CASTRDRAGELFF. The V and J genes are TRBV25-1 and TRBJ2-2, with 9 bases identical to TRBD1. This CDR3 spans 13 amino acids. After removal of 9 bases from V and 6 bases from J, the junction contained 5 bases not matched to a gene. Looked up from germline, CDR1 is MGHDK and CDR2 is SYGVNS.

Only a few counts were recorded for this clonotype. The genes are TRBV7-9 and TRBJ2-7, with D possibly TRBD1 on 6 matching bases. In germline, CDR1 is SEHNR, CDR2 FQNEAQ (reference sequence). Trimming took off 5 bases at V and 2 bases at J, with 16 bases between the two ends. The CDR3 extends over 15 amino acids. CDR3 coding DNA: TGTGCCAGCAGCGTATTACAGGGTTCCCCCTACGAGCAGTACTTC. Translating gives CASSVLQGSPYEQYF.

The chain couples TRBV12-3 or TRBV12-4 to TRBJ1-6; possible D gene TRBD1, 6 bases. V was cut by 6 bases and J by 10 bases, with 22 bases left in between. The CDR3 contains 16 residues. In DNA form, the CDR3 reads TGTGCCAGCAGAGACAATTCGGGGGGGCTTTCGTCACCCCTCCACTTT. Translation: CASRDNSGGLSSPLHF.

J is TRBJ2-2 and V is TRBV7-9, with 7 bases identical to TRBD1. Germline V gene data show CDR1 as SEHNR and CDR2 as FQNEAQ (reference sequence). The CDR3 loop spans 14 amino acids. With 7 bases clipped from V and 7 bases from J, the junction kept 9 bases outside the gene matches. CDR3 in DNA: TGTGCCAGCAACCCGACAGGGAACGACGGGGAGCTGTTTTTT. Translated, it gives CASNPTGNDGELFF. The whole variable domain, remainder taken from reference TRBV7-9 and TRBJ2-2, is DTGVSQNPRHKITKRGQNVTFRCDPISEHNRLYWYRQTLGQGPEFLTYFQNEAQLEKSRLLSDRFSAERPKGSFSTLEIQRTEQGDSAMYLCASNPTGNDGELFFGEGSRLTVL.

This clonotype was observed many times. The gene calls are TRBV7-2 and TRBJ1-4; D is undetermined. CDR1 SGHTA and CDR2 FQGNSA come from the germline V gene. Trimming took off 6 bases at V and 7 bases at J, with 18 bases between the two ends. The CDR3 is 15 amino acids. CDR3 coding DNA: TGTGCCAGCAGTAACAGCCCGCCCGCCGGTGAAAAACTGTTTTTT. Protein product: CASSNSPPAGEKLFF.

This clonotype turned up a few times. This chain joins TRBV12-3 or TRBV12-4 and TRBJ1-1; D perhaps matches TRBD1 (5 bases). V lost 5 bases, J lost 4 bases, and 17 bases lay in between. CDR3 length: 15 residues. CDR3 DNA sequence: TGTGCCAGCAGTACCCGGGGGGGAGTAGGCACTGAAGCTTTCTTT. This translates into CASSTRGGVGTEAFF.

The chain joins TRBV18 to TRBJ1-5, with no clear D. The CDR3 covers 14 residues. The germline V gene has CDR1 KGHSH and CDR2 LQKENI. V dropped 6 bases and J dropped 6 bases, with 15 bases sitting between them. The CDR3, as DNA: TGTGCCAGCTCGCAAGGCCCCTCCGGTCAGCCCCAGCATTTT. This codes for CASSQGPSGQPQHF.

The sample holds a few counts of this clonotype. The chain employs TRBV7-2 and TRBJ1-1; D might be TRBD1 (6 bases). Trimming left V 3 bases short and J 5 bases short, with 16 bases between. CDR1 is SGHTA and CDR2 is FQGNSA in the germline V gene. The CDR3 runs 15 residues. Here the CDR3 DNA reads TGTGCCAGCAGCTTTAACAGGGTCGGGGGGACTGAAGCTTTCTTT. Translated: CASSFNRVGGTEAFF.

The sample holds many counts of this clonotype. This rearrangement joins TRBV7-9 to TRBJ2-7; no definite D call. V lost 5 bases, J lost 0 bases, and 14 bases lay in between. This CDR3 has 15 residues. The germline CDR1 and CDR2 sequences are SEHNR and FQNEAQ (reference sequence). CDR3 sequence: CASSLRLGGSYEQYF. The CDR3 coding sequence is TGTGCCAGCAGCCTTAGGTTGGGCGGCTCCTACGAGCAGTACTTC.

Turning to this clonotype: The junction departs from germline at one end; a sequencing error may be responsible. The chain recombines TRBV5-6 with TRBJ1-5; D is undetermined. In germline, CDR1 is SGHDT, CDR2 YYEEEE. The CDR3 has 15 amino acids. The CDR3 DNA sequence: TGTGCCAGGGGCCCCGGGCTCCTTAGCTATCAGCCCCAGCATTTT. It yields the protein CARGPGLLSYQPQHF. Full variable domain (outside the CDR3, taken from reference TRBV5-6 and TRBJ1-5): DAGVTQSPTHLIKTRGQQVTLRCSPKSGHDTVSWYQQALGQGPQFIFQYYEEEERQRGNFPDRFSGHQFPNYSSELNVNALLLGDSALYLCARGPGLLSYQPQHFGDGTRLSIL.

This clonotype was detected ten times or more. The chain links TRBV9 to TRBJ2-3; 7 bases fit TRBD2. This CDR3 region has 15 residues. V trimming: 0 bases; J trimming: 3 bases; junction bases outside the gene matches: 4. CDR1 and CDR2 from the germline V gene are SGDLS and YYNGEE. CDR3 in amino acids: CASSVGGRLTDTQYF. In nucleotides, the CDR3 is TGTGCCAGCAGCGTAGGCGGGAGATTGACAGATACGCAGTATTTT.

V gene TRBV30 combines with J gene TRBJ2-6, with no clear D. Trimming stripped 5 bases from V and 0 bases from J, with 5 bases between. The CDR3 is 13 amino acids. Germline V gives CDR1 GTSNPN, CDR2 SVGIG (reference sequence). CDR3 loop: CAWSRSGANVLTF. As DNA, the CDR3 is TGTGCCTGGTCACGCTCTGGGGCCAACGTCCTGACTTTC.

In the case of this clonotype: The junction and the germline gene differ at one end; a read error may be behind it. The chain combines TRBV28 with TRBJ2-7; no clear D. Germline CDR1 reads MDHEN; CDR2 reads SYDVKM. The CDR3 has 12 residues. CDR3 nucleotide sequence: TGTGCCAGCAAGAGAGATGGCAACGAGCAGCACTTC. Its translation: CASKRDGNEQHF.

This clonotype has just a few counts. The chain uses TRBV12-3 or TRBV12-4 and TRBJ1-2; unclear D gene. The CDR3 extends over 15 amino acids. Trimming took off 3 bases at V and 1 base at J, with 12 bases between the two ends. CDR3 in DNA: TGTGCCAGCAGTTTTTGGAGTTTGGATAACTATGGCTACACCTTC. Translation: CASSFWSLDNYGYTF.

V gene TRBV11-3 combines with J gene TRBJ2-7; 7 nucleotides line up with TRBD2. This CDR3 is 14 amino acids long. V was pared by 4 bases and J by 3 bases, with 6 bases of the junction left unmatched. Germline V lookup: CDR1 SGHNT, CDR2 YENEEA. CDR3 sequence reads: CASSYSGSNYEQYF. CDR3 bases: TGTGCCAGCAGCTATAGCGGGTCCAACTACGAGCAGTACTTC.

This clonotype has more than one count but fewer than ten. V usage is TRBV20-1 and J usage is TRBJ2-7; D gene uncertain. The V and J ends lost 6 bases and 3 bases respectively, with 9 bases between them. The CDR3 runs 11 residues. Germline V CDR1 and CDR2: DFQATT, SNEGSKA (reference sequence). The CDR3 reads CSAVRNYEQYF. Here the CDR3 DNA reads TGCAGTGCCGTAAGAAACTACGAGCAGTACTTC.

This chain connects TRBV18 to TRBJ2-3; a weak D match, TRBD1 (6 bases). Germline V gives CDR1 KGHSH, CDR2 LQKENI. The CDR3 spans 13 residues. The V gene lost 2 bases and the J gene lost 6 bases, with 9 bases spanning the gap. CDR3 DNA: TGTGCCAGCTCACCAAACGACAGGGATACGCAGTATTTT. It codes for CASSPNDRDTQYF.

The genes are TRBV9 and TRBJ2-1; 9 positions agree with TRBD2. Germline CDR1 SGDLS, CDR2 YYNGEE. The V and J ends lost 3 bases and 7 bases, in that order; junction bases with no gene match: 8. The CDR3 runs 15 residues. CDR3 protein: CASSGVAGAWNEQFF. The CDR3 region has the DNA TGTGCCAGCAGCGGCGTAGCGGGAGCTTGGAATGAGCAGTTCTTC.

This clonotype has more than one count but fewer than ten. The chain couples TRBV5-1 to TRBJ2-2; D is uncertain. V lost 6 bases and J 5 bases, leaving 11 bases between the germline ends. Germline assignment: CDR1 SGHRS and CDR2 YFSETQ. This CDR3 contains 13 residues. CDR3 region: CASKMQETGELFF. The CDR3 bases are TGCGCCAGCAAAATGCAAGAGACCGGGGAGCTGTTTTTT.